Listed below are T cell receptor beta chains from one sample, sequenced in a study of T cell repertoires in cytomegalovirus infection. MiXCR was run by TCRdb on the reads, yielding one entry per CDR3 protein. The sample holds 310,000 or so distinct CDR3 sequences, about 9.2% seen once. Sequencing was performed on PBMCs. Receptors were obtained from a human donor in good health (CMV status not recorded). Some clones in this sample may be carry-over from other donors' samples. CDR3s include the opening cysteine and the closing phenylalanine or tryptophan. The D gene is left open where the match is weak. Clone size is shown for a subset of rows, as once, few, many or a class of expanded clone.

D gene	V gene	J gene	clone size	CDR3 protein	CDR3 DNA
TRBD1	TRBV5-6	TRBJ2-7	many	CASSLGQGVYEQYF	TGTGCCAGCAGCTTGGGACAGGGGGTCTACGAGCAGTACTTC
-	TRBV7-9	TRBJ1-5	few	CASSVGTAQPQHF	TGTGCCAGCAGCGTGGGGACCGCCCAGCCCCAGCATTTT
-	TRBV5-4	TRBJ2-2	-	CASSLGGGDTGELFF	TGTGCCAGCAGCTTGGGAGGGGGGGACACCGGGGAGCTGTTTTTT
-	TRBV5-6	TRBJ2-1	many	CASSQGPLSYNEQFF	TGTGCCAGCAGCCAGGGCCCTCTCTCCTACAATGAGCAGTTCTTC
-	TRBV11-3	TRBJ2-3	many	CASSRSKGPTDTQYF	TGTGCCAGCAGCCGCTCAAAGGGACCAACAGATACGCAGTATTTT
-	TRBV6-2/TRBV6-3	TRBJ1-6	many	CASSYARGRNSPLHF	TGTGCCAGCAGTTACGCTCGGGGAAGGAATTCACCCCTCCACTTT
TRBD1	TRBV6-5	TRBJ1-1	many	CASSYSTLLTGAGDTEAFF	TGTGCCAGCAGTTACTCAACCCTCTTGACAGGGGCGGGCGACACTGAAGCTTTCTTT
-	TRBV28	TRBJ1-2	few	CASSWTGDGYTF	TGTGCCAGCAGTTGGACGGGTGATGGCTACACCTTC
TRBD2	TRBV20-1	TRBJ2-7	few	CSARDMRGTQFYEQYF	TGCAGTGCTAGAGATATGCGGGGGACCCAATTCTACGAGCAGTACTTC
-	TRBV20-1	TRBJ2-5	many	CSASEDSAQETQYF	TGCAGTGCAAGTGAGGACAGCGCCCAAGAGACCCAGTACTTC
TRBD1	TRBV7-6	TRBJ2-1	many	CASSFRDRGLNEQFF	TGTGCCAGCAGCTTCAGGGACAGGGGATTAAATGAGCAGTTCTTC
TRBD2	TRBV14	TRBJ2-7	many	CASSQNGLGSYEQYF	TGTGCCAGCAGCCAAAATGGACTAGGATCCTACGAGCAGTACTTC
-	TRBV5-8	TRBJ2-2	-	CASGLAVIRGGELFF	TGTGCCAGCGGCTTGGCCGTGATAAGAGGCGGGGAGCTGTTTTTT
-	TRBV6-1	TRBJ1-1	few	CASTPREGGNTEAFF	TGTGCCAGCACCCCGCGCGAGGGAGGGAACACTGAAGCTTTCTTT
TRBD1	TRBV7-9	TRBJ2-5	few	CASSRGEGAVETQYF	TGTGCCAGCAGCCGCGGAGAGGGGGCGGTGGAGACCCAGTACTTC
-	TRBV4-3	TRBJ2-3	many	CASSPATGPTDTQYF	TGCGCCAGCAGCCCGGCGACTGGACCCACAGATACGCAGTATTTT
-	TRBV7-3	TRBJ2-2	many	CASSLGLLNTGELFF	TGTGCCAGCAGCTTAGGTTTACTGAACACCGGGGAGCTGTTTTTT
-	TRBV20-1	TRBJ2-7	many	CSAGGRESYEQYF	TGCAGTGCCGGGGGCAGGGAATCCTACGAGCAGTACTTC
-	TRBV4-1	TRBJ1-1	few	CASSHSDRTDTEAFF	TGCGCCAGCAGCCACTCGGACCGAACTGACACTGAAGCTTTCTTT
TRBD2	TRBV2	TRBJ2-5	few	CASCRSGGQETQYF	TGTGCCAGCTGTCGTAGCGGGGGCCAAGAGACCCAGTACTTC
TRBD1	TRBV28	TRBJ2-1	many	CASRDGQVGKNEQFF	TGTGCCAGCAGAGACGGACAGGTCGGCAAGAATGAGCAGTTCTTC
TRBD2	TRBV4-3	TRBJ2-1	-	CASSQEDSAGENEQFF	TGCGCCAGCAGCCAAGAGGATTCGGCGGGGGAAAATGAGCAGTTCTTC
TRBD1	TRBV6-2/TRBV6-3	TRBJ1-1	many	CASSYLDRGLTEAFF	TGTGCCAGCAGTTACCTCGACAGGGGGCTCACTGAAGCTTTCTTT
TRBD1	TRBV11-2	TRBJ2-3	many	CASSLVRQGRGTDTQYF	TGTGCCAGCAGCTTAGTGAGACAGGGGCGGGGAACAGATACGCAGTATTTT
-	TRBV20-1	TRBJ1-5	-	CSATGRANQPQHF	TGCAGTGCCACGGGAAGGGCCAATCAGCCCCAGCATTTT
TRBD1	TRBV12-3/TRBV12-4	TRBJ1-2	-	CASRTGGSGYTF	TGTGCCAGCAGGACAGGGGGCAGTGGCTACACCTTC
-	TRBV7-3	TRBJ1-2	-	CASSSGPRGLANYGYTF	TGTGCCAGCTCATCGGGGCCGAGGGGTTTAGCTAACTATGGCTACACCTTC
TRBD1	TRBV2	TRBJ1-2	-	CASSSRQGAGYTF	TGTGCCAGCAGTTCTCGCCAGGGGGCTGGCTACACCTTC
TRBD1	TRBV7-2	TRBJ1-2	many	CASSPMTGNYYGYTF	TGTGCCAGCAGCCCGATGACAGGGAATTACTATGGCTACACCTTC
-	TRBV18	TRBJ1-1	few	CASSPPMNTEAFF	TGTGCCAGCTCACCTCCCATGAACACTGAAGCTTTCTTT
TRBD2	TRBV28	TRBJ2-1	many	CASSWPGLAGHNEQFF	TGTGCCAGCAGTTGGCCGGGACTAGCGGGTCACAATGAGCAGTTCTTC
TRBD1	TRBV2	TRBJ2-1	many	CASIRQGGYNEQFF	TGTGCCAGCATTAGACAGGGGGGCTACAATGAGCAGTTCTTC
TRBD1	TRBV20-1	TRBJ1-5	few	CRECNRGPGQPQHF	TGCAGGGAATGTAACAGGGGCCCGGGGCAGCCCCAGCATTTT
-	TRBV2	TRBJ2-7	many	CASSGYEQYF	TGTGCCAGCAGTGGATACGAGCAGTACTTC
TRBD1	TRBV28	TRBJ1-5	many	CASSFPGTGGRQPQHF	TGTGCCAGCAGTTTCCCCGGGACAGGGGGCCGGCAGCCCCAGCATTTT
-	TRBV7-6	TRBJ2-1	many	CASSRGVGDYYNEQFF	TGTGCCAGCAGCCGGGGTGTGGGGGATTACTACAATGAGCAGTTCTTC
-	TRBV12-3/TRBV12-4	TRBJ2-1	many	CASSLTHEQFF	TGTGCCAGCAGTTTAACCCATGAGCAGTTCTTC
-	TRBV6-2/TRBV6-3	TRBJ2-1	many	CASSSALGFEFF	TGTGCCAGCAGTTCTGCTTTGGGGTTCGAGTTCTTC
-	TRBV7-3	TRBJ2-3	many	CASSTRKPGTQYF	TGTGCCAGCAGCACCCGAAAACCGGGGACGCAGTATTTT
TRBD2	TRBV20-1	TRBJ2-1	few	CSAPGRAGGGRGQFF	TGCAGTGCCCCCGGTAGAGCGGGGGGGGGCAGGGGGCAGTTCTTC
-	TRBV11-2	TRBJ1-1	many	CASSLIGPGGTEAFF	TGTGCCAGCAGCTTAATCGGTCCCGGGGGCACTGAAGCTTTCTTT
-	TRBV7-9	TRBJ2-7	many	CASSSLNRDTYEQYF	TGTGCCAGCAGCTCGCTAAACAGGGATACCTACGAGCAGTACTTC
-	TRBV7-2	TRBJ1-5	many	CASSLVVTVSNQPQHF	TGTGCCAGCAGCTTAGTAGTCACAGTGAGCAATCAGCCCCAGCATTTT
TRBD2	TRBV7-2	TRBJ2-1	many	CASSLRGGTRGVAYNEQFF	TGTGCCAGCAGCTTAAGGGGAGGCACCCGGGGGGTCGCTTACAATGAGCAGTTCTTC
TRBD2	TRBV7-2	TRBJ2-3	many	CASSLASLAGTDTQYF	TGTGCCAGCAGCTTAGCGTCACTAGCGGGCACAGATACGCAGTATTTT
-	TRBV28	TRBJ2-3	many	CASSPSRDTDTQYF	TGTGCCAGCAGTCCCTCCCGGGACACAGATACGCAGTATTTT
-	TRBV7-9	TRBJ2-5	once	CASSSPGAVQETQYF	TGTGCCAGCAGCTCCCCCGGGGCCGTCCAAGAGACCCAGTACTTC
TRBD2	TRBV7-3	TRBJ2-1	-	CASSLTSGGRTYNEQFF	TGTGCCAGCAGCTTAACTAGCGGGGGTAGGACCTACAATGAGCAGTTCTTC
-	TRBV14	TRBJ2-2	many	CASSQDSPGRRTGELFF	TGTGCCAGCAGCCAAGATTCTCCAGGGAGAAGGACCGGGGAGCTGTTTTTT
TRBD1	TRBV5-1	TRBJ2-2	-	CASSLGGQANTGELFF	TGCGCCAGCAGCTTGGGTGGACAGGCGAACACCGGGGAGCTGTTTTTT
TRBD1	TRBV7-2	TRBJ2-1	many	CASSLWTGSNEQFF	TGTGCCAGCAGCTTATGGACAGGGAGCAATGAGCAGTTCTTC
-	TRBV6-1	TRBJ2-7	many	CASSEGASFEQYF	TGTGCCAGCAGTGAAGGAGCCTCCTTCGAGCAGTACTTC
-	TRBV18	TRBJ2-2	-	CASSNQQGSAGELFF	TGTGCCAGCTCAAACCAACAGGGTTCCGCCGGGGAGCTGTTTTTT
-	TRBV28	TRBJ1-5	-	CASRHSNQPQHF	TGTGCCAGCAGACATAGCAATCAGCCCCAGCATTTT
-	TRBV15	TRBJ1-6	many	CATSTLTANNSPLHF	TGTGCCACCAGCACCCTCACAGCAAATAATTCACCCCTCCACTTT
-	TRBV29-1	TRBJ1-1	few	CSAGTRGVNTEAFF	TGCAGCGCGGGGACACGAGGGGTGAACACTGAAGCTTTCTTT
-	TRBV20-1	TRBJ1-5	few	CSATGQQSYNQPQHF	TGCAGTGCTACCGGACAGCAAAGTTACAATCAGCCCCAGCATTTT
-	TRBV6-1	TRBJ2-1	many	CASRQGPFSYNEQFF	TGTGCCAGCAGACAGGGCCCTTTCTCCTACAATGAGCAGTTCTTC
TRBD1	TRBV28	TRBJ1-4	many	CASSFTAGGLNEKLFF	TGTGCCAGCAGTTTCACCGCAGGGGGGCTGAATGAAAAACTGTTTTTT